This T cell receptor (beta chain) originates from a study of blood T cell repertoires in COVID-19. Study as a whole: Acute-phase and convalescent COVID-19 samples originated in the United States, Italy and Spain. In each case, the material was cDNA or gDNA derived from T cells, B-cell-depleted T cells, or PBMCs.

Germline-derived CDR1 and CDR2 are KGHSH and LQKENI. The length of the CDR3 is 17 residues. The V gene end was trimmed by 3 bases and the J gene end by 0 bases; junction bases not matched to a gene: 6. In the original processing: Amplification of reference gene primers was used by the study to estimate nucleated cell counts. Sequencing used immunoSEQ multiplex PCR; TCRdb keeps in-frame clones, though not all of them. From that table come the V and J calls and clone size; the DNA was used to work out D and trimming. The table has fewer than 45,000 clones, roughly nine tenths seen once; the top ten hold 15% to 19%.

The sequenced sample was peripheral blood. This sequence was found in a woman aged 30 to 39 in a cohort sampled during active COVID-19. The V call is TRBV18, the J call TRBJ1-1; 11 bases fit TRBD1. The CDR3 DNA sequence: TGTGCCAGCTCACCGTCTGGACAGGGGGCGGTGAACACTGAAGCTTTCTTT. Translation: CASSPSGQGAVNTEAFF.